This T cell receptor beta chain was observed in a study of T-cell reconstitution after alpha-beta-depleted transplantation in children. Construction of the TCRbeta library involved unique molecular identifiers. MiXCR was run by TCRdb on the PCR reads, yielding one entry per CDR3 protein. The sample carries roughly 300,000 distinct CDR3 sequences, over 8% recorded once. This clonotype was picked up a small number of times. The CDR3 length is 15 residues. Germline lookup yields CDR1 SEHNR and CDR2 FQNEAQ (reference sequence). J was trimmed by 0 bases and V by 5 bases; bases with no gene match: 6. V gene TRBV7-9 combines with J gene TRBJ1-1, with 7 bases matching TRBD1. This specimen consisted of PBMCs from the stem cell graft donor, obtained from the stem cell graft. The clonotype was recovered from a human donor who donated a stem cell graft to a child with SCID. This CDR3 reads CASSRPGQLNTEAFF. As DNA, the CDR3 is TGTGCCAGCAGCCGCCCGGGACAGTTGAACACTGAAGCTTTCTTT. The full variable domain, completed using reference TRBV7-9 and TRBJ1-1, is DTGVSQNPRHKITKRGQNVTFRCDPISEHNRLYWYRQTLGQGPEFLTYFQNEAQLEKSRLLSDRFSAERPKGSFSTLEIQRTEQGDSAMYLCASSRPGQLNTEAFFGQGTRLTVV.